The 7 T cell receptor beta chains in this list originate from one sample, sequenced in a study of PD-L1 blockade in urothelial cancer. Sequenced by immunoSEQ multiplex PCR; TCRdb stores in-frame clones only, minus some. The sample has roughly 50,000 clones; roughly 80% are singletons. The specimen was PBMCs, collected around atezolizumab (anti-PD-L1) treatment. The receptors originated from a man between 70 and 80 years old with urothelial cancer.

The V and J genes are TRBV19 and TRBJ2-3; D call uncertain. This CDR3 contains 14 residues. Trimming cost V 7 bases and J 0 bases, with 11 bases left between them. Germline lookup yields CDR1 LNHDA and CDR2 SQIVND (reference sequence). CDR3 sequence reads: CASTPRASTDTQYF. In DNA form, the CDR3 reads TGTGCCAGTACTCCACGCGCTAGCACAGATACGCAGTATTTT.

The chain recombines TRBV6-5 with TRBJ1-6; D possibly corresponds to TRBD1 (5 bases). The CDR3 has 15 residues. Per the germline V gene, CDR1 is MNHEY and CDR2 is SVGAGI. V lost 2 bases, J lost 5 bases, and 10 bases lay in between. The CDR3 protein is CASSYGGNDNSPLHF. The CDR3 region has the DNA TGTGCCAGCAGTTACGGGGGGAATGATAATTCACCCCTCCACTTT.

The chain uses TRBV7-6 and TRBJ1-1; D unclear. The V end lost 2 bases, the J end lost 1 base, and 5 bases lay between the germline ends. This CDR3 has 13 residues. The germline V gene has CDR1 SGHVS and CDR2 FNYEAQ. CDR3 sequence reads: CASSLSENTEAFF. The DNA of the CDR3 is TGTGCCAGCAGCTTATCAGAGAACACTGAAGCTTTCTTT.

CDR3 nucleotides: TGTGCCAGCTCGCGGGACAGGGGACCTGAAGCTTTCTTT. This sequence encodes CASSRDRGPEAFF. The chain recombines TRBV18 with TRBJ1-1; 10 bases are shared with TRBD1. This CDR3 has 13 residues. The trim removed 6 bases at V and 6 bases at J, leaving 4 bases unmatched. CDR1 is KGHSH and CDR2 is LQKENI in the germline V gene.

The V and J genes are TRBV2 and TRBJ1-5; 9 positions agree with TRBD1. The CDR3 has 18 residues. CDR1 is SNHLY, CDR2 FYNNEI, per germline. The V gene end was trimmed by 5 bases and the J gene end by 0 bases; junction bases not matched to a gene: 11. The CDR3 region is CASSPKGQGGFSNQPQHF. In DNA form, the CDR3 reads TGTGCCAGCAGTCCAAAGGGACAGGGAGGTTTTAGCAATCAGCCCCAGCATTTT.

This chain joins TRBV4-1 and TRBJ1-1, with a weak D call TRBD1 (5 bases). Germline CDR1 is MGHRA and CDR2 is YSYEKL. The V end was cut by 2 bases, the J end by 0 bases, with 19 bases between. There are 18 residues in the CDR3. The CDR3 region is CASSQKGRPTVMNTEAFF. The DNA of the CDR3 is TGCGCCAGCAGCCAAAAAGGGCGTCCGACAGTCATGAACACTGAAGCTTTCTTT.

The chain carries TRBV29-1 and TRBJ2-3; 10 positions match TRBD1. The V and J ends lost 7 bases and 4 bases, in that order; junction bases with no gene match: 2. Germline CDR1 reads SQVTM; CDR2 reads ANQGSEA. The CDR3 extends over 12 amino acids. The CDR3 DNA is TGCAGCGGTGGGACAGGGGCAGATACGCAGTATTTT. Protein: CSGGTGADTQYF.